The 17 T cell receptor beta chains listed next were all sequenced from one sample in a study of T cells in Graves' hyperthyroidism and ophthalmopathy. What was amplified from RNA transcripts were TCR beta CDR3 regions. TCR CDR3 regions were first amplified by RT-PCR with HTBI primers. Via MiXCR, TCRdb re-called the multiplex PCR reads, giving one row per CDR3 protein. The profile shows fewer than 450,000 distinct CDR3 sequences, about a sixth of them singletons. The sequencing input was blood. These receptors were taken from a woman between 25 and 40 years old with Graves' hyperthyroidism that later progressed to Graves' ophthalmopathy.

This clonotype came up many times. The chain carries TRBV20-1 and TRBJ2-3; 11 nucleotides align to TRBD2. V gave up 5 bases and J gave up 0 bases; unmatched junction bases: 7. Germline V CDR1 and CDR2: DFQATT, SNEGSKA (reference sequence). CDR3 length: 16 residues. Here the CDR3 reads CSAYPSGGLSTDTQYF. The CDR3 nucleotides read TGCAGTGCTTATCCTAGCGGGGGGCTTAGCACAGATACGCAGTATTTT.

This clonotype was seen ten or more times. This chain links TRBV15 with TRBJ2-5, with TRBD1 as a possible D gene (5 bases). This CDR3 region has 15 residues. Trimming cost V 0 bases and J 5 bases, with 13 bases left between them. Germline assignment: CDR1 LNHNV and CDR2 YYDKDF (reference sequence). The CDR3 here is CATSRDTIGAETQYF. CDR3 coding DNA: TGTGCCACCAGCAGAGATACTATAGGGGCCGAGACCCAGTACTTC.

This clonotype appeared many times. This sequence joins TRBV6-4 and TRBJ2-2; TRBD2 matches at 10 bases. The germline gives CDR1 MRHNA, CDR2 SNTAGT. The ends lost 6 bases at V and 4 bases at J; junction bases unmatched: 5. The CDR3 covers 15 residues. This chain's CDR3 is CASSELAGTTGELFF. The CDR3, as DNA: TGTGCCAGCAGCGAACTAGCGGGAACCACCGGGGAGCTGTTTTTT.

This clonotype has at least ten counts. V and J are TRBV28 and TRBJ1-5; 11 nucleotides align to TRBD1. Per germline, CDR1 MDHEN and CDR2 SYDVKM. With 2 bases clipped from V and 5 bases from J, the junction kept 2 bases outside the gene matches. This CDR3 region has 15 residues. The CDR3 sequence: CASSLGQGAYQPQHF. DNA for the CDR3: TGTGCCAGCAGTTTAGGACAGGGGGCCTATCAGCCCCAGCATTTT.

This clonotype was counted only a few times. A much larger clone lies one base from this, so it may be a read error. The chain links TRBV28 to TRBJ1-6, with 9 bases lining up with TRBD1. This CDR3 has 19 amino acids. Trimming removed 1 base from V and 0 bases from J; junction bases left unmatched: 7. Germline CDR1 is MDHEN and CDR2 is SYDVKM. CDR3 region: CASSLSVDRGSSYNSPLHF. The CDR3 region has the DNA TGTGCCAGCAGTTTATCTGTCGACAGGGGGAGCTCCTATAATTCACCCCTCCACTTT.

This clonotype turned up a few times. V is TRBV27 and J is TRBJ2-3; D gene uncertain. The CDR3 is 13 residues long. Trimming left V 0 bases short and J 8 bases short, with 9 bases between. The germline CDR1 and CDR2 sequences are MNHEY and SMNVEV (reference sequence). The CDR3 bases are TGTGCCAGCAGTTTATCGAACAGCGCTACGCAGTATTTT. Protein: CASSLSNSATQYF.

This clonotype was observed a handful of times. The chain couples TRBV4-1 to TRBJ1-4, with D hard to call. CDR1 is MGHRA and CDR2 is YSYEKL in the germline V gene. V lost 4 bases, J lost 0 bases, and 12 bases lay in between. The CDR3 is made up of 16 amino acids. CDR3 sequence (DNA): TGCGCCAGCAGCCCCGAGGGTGCGGCAACTAATGAAAAACTGTTTTTT. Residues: CASSPEGAATNEKLFF.

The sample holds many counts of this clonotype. Written as DNA, the CDR3 is TGCGCCAGCAGCATCGGACAGCTCTCTGGAAACACCATATATTTT. Translating gives CASSIGQLSGNTIYF. This chain links TRBV5-1 with TRBJ1-3, with D perhaps matching TRBD1 (6 bases). CDR1 and CDR2 from the germline V gene are SGHRS and YFSETQ. Trimming shortened V by 4 bases and J by 0 bases, and 11 bases separated the two germline ends. There are 15 residues in the CDR3.

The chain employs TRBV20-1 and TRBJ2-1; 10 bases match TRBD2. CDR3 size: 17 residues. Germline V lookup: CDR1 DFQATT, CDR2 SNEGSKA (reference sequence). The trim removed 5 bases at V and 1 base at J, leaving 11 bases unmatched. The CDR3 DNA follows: TGCAGTGCTCGCGGGGGGACTAGCGATCCATCCTACAATGAGCAGTTCTTC. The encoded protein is CSARGGTSDPSYNEQFF.

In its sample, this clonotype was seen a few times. CDR3 in amino acids: CSVEKAGDFQETQYF. The CDR3 DNA reads TGCAGCGTTGAAAAAGCGGGGGACTTTCAAGAGACCCAGTACTTC. The V call is TRBV29-1, the J call TRBJ2-5; TRBD2 matches 8 bases. The CDR3 length is 15 residues. The germline V gene encodes CDR1 SQVTM and CDR2 ANQGSEA. Losses at the gene ends were 2 bases for V and 2 bases for J; bases not matched to a gene: 7. Complete variable domain (other parts from reference TRBV29-1 and TRBJ2-5): SAVISQKPSRDICQRGTSLTIQCQVDSQVTMMFWYRQQPGQSLTLIATANQGSEATYESGFVIDKFPISRPNLTFSTLTVSNMSPEDSSIYLCSVEKAGDFQETQYFGPGTRLLVL.

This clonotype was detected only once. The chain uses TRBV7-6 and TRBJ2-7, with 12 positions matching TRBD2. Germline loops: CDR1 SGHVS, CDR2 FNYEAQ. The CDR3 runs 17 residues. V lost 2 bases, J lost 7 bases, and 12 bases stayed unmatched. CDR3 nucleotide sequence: TGTGCCAGCAGCTTACCTAGCGGGAGGGCCTTTTTCGGAGAGCAGTACTTC. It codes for CASSLPSGRAFFGEQYF.

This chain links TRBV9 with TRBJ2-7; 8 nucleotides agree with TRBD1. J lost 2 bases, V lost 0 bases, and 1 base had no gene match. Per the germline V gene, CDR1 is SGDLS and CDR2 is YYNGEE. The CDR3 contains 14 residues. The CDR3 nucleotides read TGTGCCAGCAGCGTAGAACAGGGGGCCTACGAGCAGTACTTC. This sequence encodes CASSVEQGAYEQYF. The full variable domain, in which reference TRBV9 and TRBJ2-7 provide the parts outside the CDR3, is DSGVTQTPKHLITATGQRVTLRCSPRSGDLSVYWYQQSLDQGLQFLIQYYNGEERAKGNILERFSAQQFPDLHSELNLSSLELGDSALYFCASSVEQGAYEQYFGPGTRLTVT.

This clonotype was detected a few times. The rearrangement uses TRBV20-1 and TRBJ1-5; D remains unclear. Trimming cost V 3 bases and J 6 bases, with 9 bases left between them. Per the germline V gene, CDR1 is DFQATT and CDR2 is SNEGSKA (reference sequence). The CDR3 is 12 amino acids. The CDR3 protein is CSASQVPQPQHF. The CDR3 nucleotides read TGCAGTGCTAGCCAGGTACCTCAGCCCCAGCATTTT.

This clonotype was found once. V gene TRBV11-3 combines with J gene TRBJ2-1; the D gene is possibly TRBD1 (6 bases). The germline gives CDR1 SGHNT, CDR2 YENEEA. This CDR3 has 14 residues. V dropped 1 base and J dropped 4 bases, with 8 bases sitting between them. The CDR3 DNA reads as TGTGCCAGCAGCTTAGGGGGGCTTTACAATGAGCAGTTCTTC. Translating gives CASSLGGLYNEQFF.

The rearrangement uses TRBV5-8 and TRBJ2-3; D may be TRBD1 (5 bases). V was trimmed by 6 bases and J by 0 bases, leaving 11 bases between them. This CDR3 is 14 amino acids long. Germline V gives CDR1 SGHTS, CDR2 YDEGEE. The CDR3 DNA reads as TGTGCCAGCACCATCAGGGATAGCACAGATACGCAGTATTTT. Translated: CASTIRDSTDTQYF.

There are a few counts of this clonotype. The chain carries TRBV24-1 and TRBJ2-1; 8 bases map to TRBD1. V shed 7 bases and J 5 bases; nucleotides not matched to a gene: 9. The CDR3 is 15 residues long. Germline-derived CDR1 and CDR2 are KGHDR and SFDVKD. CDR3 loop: CATSDTGGFNNEQFF. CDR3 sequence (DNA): TGTGCCACCAGCGACACAGGGGGTTTTAACAATGAGCAGTTCTTC.

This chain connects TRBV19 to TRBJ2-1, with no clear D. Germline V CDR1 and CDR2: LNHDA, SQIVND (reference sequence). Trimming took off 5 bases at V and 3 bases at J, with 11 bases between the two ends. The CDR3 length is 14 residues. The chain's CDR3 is CASSSGFLYNEQFF. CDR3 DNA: TGTGCCAGTAGTTCAGGTTTCCTCTACAATGAGCAGTTCTTC.